This entry concerns a single TCR beta chain. Per germline, CDR1 MNHEY and CDR2 SMNVEV (reference sequence). The CDR3 runs to 14 residues. The J segment lost 3 bases and the V segment lost 8 bases, leaving 10 bases of the junction unmatched. The data derive from a study of cytomegalovirus exposure and HLA in healthy donors. Vbeta (60) and Jbeta (13) primers were used in the PCR. This table comes from immunoSEQ multiplex PCR, and its TCRdb copy is limited to in-frame clones, with some not included. The sample has about 92,000 clones; 81% are singletons. Specimen: PBMCs. The receptor comes from a girl aged 2-10 years in good health and CMV-seropositive. V is TRBV27 and J is TRBJ2-7; 7 positions agree with TRBD1. The CDR3 spells CASRRRGPHYEQYF. Written as DNA, the CDR3 is TGTGCCAGCCGGCGTAGGGGGCCCCACTACGAGCAGTACTTC.